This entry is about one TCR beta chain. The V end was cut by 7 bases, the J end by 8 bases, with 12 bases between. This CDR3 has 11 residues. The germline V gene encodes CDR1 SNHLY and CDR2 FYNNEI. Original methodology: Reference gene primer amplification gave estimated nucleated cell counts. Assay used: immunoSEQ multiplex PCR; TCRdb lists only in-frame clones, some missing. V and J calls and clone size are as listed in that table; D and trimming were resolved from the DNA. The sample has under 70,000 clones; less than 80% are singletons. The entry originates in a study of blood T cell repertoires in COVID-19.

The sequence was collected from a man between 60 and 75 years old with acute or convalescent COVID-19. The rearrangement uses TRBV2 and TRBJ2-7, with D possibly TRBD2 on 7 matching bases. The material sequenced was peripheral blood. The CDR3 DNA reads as TGTGCCAGCACCCAGGGGACTAAGCAGTACTTC. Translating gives CASTQGTKQYF.